These T cell receptor beta chains were read from a single sample in a study of blood T cell repertoires in COVID-19. Produced via immunoSEQ multiplex PCR; TCRdb's table is partial and in-frame only. The sample lists about 180,000 clones; roughly 90% were seen once. The sample comprised peripheral blood. These receptors were obtained from a man aged 50 to 60 with acute or convalescent COVID-19. The CDR3 runs from the conserved cysteine through the conserved F or W. The D gene is left open where the match is weak. Clone size is shown for a subset of rows, as once, few, many or a class of expanded clone.

v_gene	j_gene	abundance	d_gene	CDR3nt	CDR3aa
TRBV6-1	TRBJ2-3	-	TRBD2	TGTGCCAGCAGTGGGGGACTAGCGGGAGGGCGGAGGGATACGCAGTATTTT	CASSGGLAGGRRDTQYF
TRBV4-2	TRBJ2-7	-	TRBD2	TGTGCCAGCAGCCAAGGTTACCGGGTAGCGGGACTTTACGAGCAGTACTTC	CASSQGYRVAGLYEQYF
TRBV7-2	TRBJ2-3	-	TRBD2	TGTGCCAGCAGCTTAGGTAGCGGGAGGGGGCCCGATACGCAGTATTTT	CASSLGSGRGPDTQYF
TRBV18	TRBJ1-1	-	-	TGTGCCATATCCCCTGGGCAGAGAGAAGCTTTCTTT	CAISPGQREAFF
TRBV10-3	TRBJ2-1	-	-	TGTGCCATCAGAAATAGCGGCCCCTCCTACAATGAGCAGTTCTTC	CAIRNSGPSYNEQFF
TRBV11-3	TRBJ2-2	-	-	TGTGCCAGCAGCCGGGGGGCCGGGGTCGCCACCGGGGAGCTGTTTTTT	CASSRGAGVATGELFF
TRBV28	TRBJ2-7	few	-	TGTGCCAGCAGCCCTGCGGGCGGGAACTCCTACGAGCAGTACTTC	CASSPAGGNSYEQYF
TRBV4-1	TRBJ1-2	-	TRBD1	TGCGCCAGCAGCCAAGAGACAGGGGGTAACTATGGCTACACCTTC	CASSQETGGNYGYTF
TRBV3-1/TRBV3-2	TRBJ2-1	-	TRBD2	TGTGCCAGCAGCCAAACGGGAGGCTCCTACAATGAGCAGTTCTTC	CASSQTGGSYNEQFF
TRBV7-3	TRBJ2-5	-	TRBD2	TGTGCCAGCAGCTCCGCCGGGGGGGAGACCCAGTACTTC	CASSSAGGETQYF
TRBV10-2	TRBJ2-2	-	-	TGCGCCAGCAGTGTTTCGCGGGAGAACACCGGGGAGCTGTTTTTT	CASSVSRENTGELFF
TRBV7-2	TRBJ1-3	-	-	TGTGCCAGCAGCATCCTCGGGACTCCGTCTGGAAACACCATATATTTT	CASSILGTPSGNTIYF
TRBV5-1	TRBJ2-5	-	TRBD2	TGCGCCAGCAGCTTGGACGGGGGACTAGCGGCAGAGCGCGACCAGTACTTC	CASSLDGGLAAERDQYF
TRBV7-9	TRBJ2-7	-	TRBD2	TGTGCCAGCAGCCCCCAGCGGGAGGTCGACGAGCAGTACTTC	CASSPQREVDEQYF
TRBV7-9	TRBJ1-2	-	-	TGTGCCAGCAGCTTATTATTGACTGGGGGCCACTATGGCTACACCTTC	CASSLLLTGGHYGYTF
TRBV6-5	TRBJ2-1	-	-	TGTGCCAGCAGGACGGACAGTTCCTACAATGAGCAGTTCTTC	CASRTDSSYNEQFF
TRBV5-5	TRBJ1-3	-	-	TGTGCCAGCAGCGAACAGGGTAACTCTGGAAACACCATATATTTT	CASSEQGNSGNTIYF
TRBV9	TRBJ1-4	-	-	TGTGCCAGCAGCCTGACCCAGGGCCTCTTAAATGAAAAACTGTTTTTT	CASSLTQGLLNEKLFF
TRBV5-1	TRBJ2-1	-	TRBD1	TGCGCCAGCGTGATTGGGGGACAGGGCTACAATGAGCAGTTCTTC	CASVIGGQGYNEQFF
TRBV9	TRBJ1-1	-	-	TGTGCCAGCAGCGTTGGAGGAGTGAACACTGAAGCTTTCTTT	CASSVGGVNTEAFF
TRBV6-6	TRBJ1-2	-	TRBD1	TGTGCCAGCAGAACCGGGACAGGGGGCGCGTATGGCTACACCTTC	CASRTGTGGAYGYTF
TRBV6-2/TRBV6-3	TRBJ1-5	-	-	TGTGCCAGCAGTTTAATGGGGGGAAACAATCAGCCCCAGCATTTT	CASSLMGGNNQPQHF
TRBV6-5	TRBJ1-4	-	-	TGTGCCAGCAGCCAATCGGGGGGCCGGGCGGAAAAACTGTTTTTT	CASSQSGGRAEKLFF
TRBV4-1	TRBJ2-7	-	-	TGCGCCAGCAGCCAAGGCCTACCTGACTCCTACGAGCAGTACTTC	CASSQGLPDSYEQYF
TRBV23-1	TRBJ2-1	-	-	TGCGCCAGCAGGTTCCTCTCCTCCTACAATGAGCAGTTCTTC	CASRFLSSYNEQFF
TRBV28	TRBJ1-1	-	-	TGTGCCAGCAGTTTAGGCTCTCTGAATGGGAACACTGAAGCTTTCTTT	CASSLGSLNGNTEAFF
TRBV6-5	TRBJ2-2	-	-	TGTGCCAGCAGGAGGTTGGCCGGGGAGCTGTTTTTT	CASRRLAGELFF
TRBV10-3	TRBJ2-3	-	TRBD2	TGTGCCATCAGTGAGAGGGGACTAGCGGGAGGAGGGACAGATACGCAGTATTTT	CAISERGLAGGGTDTQYF
TRBV24-1	TRBJ2-3	-	-	TGTGCCACCAACGGACAGAACACAGATACGCAGTATTTT	CATNGQNTDTQYF
TRBV28	TRBJ2-5	-	-	TGTGCCAGCAGTCCCCCTAGCGCAGAGACCCAGTACTTC	CASSPPSAETQYF
TRBV5-4	TRBJ2-7	-	TRBD2	TGTGCCAGCAGCCTACTAGCGGGCCTCTCCTACGAGCAGTACTTC	CASSLLAGLSYEQYF
TRBV18	TRBJ1-1	once	-	TGTGCCAGCTCACCATCAGTAAACACTGAAGCTTTCTTT	CASSPSVNTEAFF
TRBV5-4	TRBJ2-5	-	TRBD2	TGTGCCAGCAGCTTGGCCTCGGCTAGCGGGGGGGCTGAGACCCAGTACTTC	CASSLASASGGAETQYF
TRBV7-8	TRBJ1-2	-	-	TGTGCCAGCAGCTTAGCGAGGCTTCGGGGCTACACCTTC	CASSLARLRGYTF
TRBV6-5	TRBJ1-5	-	-	TGTGCCAGCAGTTACGTAGAATTCGGTCAGCCCCAGCATTTT	CASSYVEFGQPQHF
TRBV19	TRBJ1-2	-	-	TGTGCCAGTAGTACGTTGGCCCTAGGCGGCTACACCTTC	CASSTLALGGYTF
TRBV19	TRBJ1-5	-	-	TGTGCCAGTAGTATTTTTGGCAGGGGTCAGCCCCAGCATTTT	CASSIFGRGQPQHF
TRBV5-1	TRBJ1-2	-	TRBD1	TGCGCCAGCAGCTTGATTGGACAGGCAGGGGCTGGCTACACCTTC	CASSLIGQAGAGYTF
TRBV4-2	TRBJ2-2	once	-	TGTGCCAGCAGCCCCGGGGCAGGGGAAATCGGGGAGCTGTTTTTT	CASSPGAGEIGELFF
TRBV7-8	TRBJ1-1	-	TRBD1	TGTGCCAGCAGCGTACTCCGGGACAGTGAAGCTTTCTTT	CASSVLRDSEAFF
TRBV7-2	TRBJ1-5	-	-	TGTGCCAGCAGTCCCGCTGCAGATAGCAATCAGCCCCAGCATTTT	CASSPAADSNQPQHF
TRBV29-1	TRBJ2-5	-	-	TGCAGCGTTGAAGATGGGCCAGGAGAGACCCAGTACTTC	CSVEDGPGETQYF
TRBV5-6	TRBJ1-5	-	-	TGTGCCAGCAGCTCCTGGCAGGGGATAGGTCAGCCCCAGCATTTT	CASSSWQGIGQPQHF
TRBV11-2	TRBJ1-1	-	TRBD1	TGTGCCAGCAGCCTCCGGGACAGGAACACTGAAGCTTTCTTT	CASSLRDRNTEAFF
TRBV28	TRBJ1-6	-	TRBD1	TGTGCCAGCAGTTCCGGGACAGGGGATAATTCACCCCTCCACTTT	CASSSGTGDNSPLHF
TRBV7-2	TRBJ1-5	once	-	TGTGCCAGCAGCCCCCGGGACGGGGGGTATCAGCCCCAGCATTTT	CASSPRDGGYQPQHF
TRBV7-2	TRBJ2-3	-	-	TGTGCCAGCAGCTATAGGGCGGGGCCTAGCACAGATACGCAGTATTTT	CASSYRAGPSTDTQYF
TRBV27	TRBJ2-1	-	TRBD2	TGTGCCAGCAGCTACGGGACTAGCGACTACAATGAGCAGTTCTTC	CASSYGTSDYNEQFF
TRBV11-2	TRBJ2-1	-	TRBD2	TGTGCCAGCAGCTCTCGACTAGCGGGGGACCTCTACAATGAGCAGTTCTTC	CASSSRLAGDLYNEQFF
TRBV7-2	TRBJ1-1	-	-	TGTGCCAGCACCCTTCTTTCATCAGGGAACACTGAAGCTTTCTTT	CASTLLSSGNTEAFF
TRBV5-4	TRBJ2-1	few	-	TGTGCCAGCAGCTTGGGACAGAATTACAATGAGCAGTTCTTC	CASSLGQNYNEQFF
TRBV7-2	TRBJ1-5	-	-	TGTGTCAGCAGCTTAGTGGGGGGTACGAGTCAGCCCCAGCATTTT	CVSSLVGGTSQPQHF
TRBV10-2	TRBJ1-1	few	-	TGCGCCAGCAGTGAGAACCAGGGCACTGAAGCTTTCTTT	CASSENQGTEAFF
TRBV19	TRBJ1-2	few	-	TGTGCCAGTAGCCGAGGACAGCCTACGACTAACTATGGCTACACCTTC	CASSRGQPTTNYGYTF
TRBV7-3	TRBJ2-1	-	TRBD2	TGTGCCAGCAGCTTATATAGCGGGACGGACAATGAGCAGTTCTTC	CASSLYSGTDNEQFF
TRBV9	TRBJ2-7	once	TRBD1	TGTGCCAGCAGCCCCCGGACAGGGGTAATCGAGCAGTACTTC	CASSPRTGVIEQYF
TRBV2	TRBJ2-5	-	-	TGTGCCAGCAGCTTTCTAGGGGTGGAGACCCAGTACTTC	CASSFLGVETQYF
TRBV27	TRBJ2-2	-	TRBD2	TGTGCCAGCAGTTTGGGACTAGCAAGCGCCGGGGAGCTGTTTTTT	CASSLGLASAGELFF
TRBV7-3	TRBJ2-5	-	TRBD2	TGTGCCAGCAGCTTTAGCGGGAGGGCCTGGGAGACCCAGTACTTC	CASSFSGRAWETQYF
TRBV4-1	TRBJ1-2	-	-	TGCGCCAGCAGCCAACTAATACCCGGGCCCCTCGGGAAAGGCTACACCTTC	CASSQLIPGPLGKGYTF